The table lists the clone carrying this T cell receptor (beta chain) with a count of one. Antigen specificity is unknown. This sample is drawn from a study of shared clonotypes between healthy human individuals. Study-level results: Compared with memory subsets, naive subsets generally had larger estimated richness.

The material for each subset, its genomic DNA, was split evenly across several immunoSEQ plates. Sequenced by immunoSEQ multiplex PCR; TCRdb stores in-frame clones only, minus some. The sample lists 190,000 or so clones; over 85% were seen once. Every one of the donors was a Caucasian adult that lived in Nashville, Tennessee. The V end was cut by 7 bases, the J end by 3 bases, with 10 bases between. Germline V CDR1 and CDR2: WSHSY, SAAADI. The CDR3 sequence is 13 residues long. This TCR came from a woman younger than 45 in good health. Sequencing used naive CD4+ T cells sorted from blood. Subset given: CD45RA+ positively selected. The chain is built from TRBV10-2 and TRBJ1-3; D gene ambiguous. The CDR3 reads CASTERSGNTIYF. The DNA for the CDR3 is TGCGCCAGCACCGAGAGGAGTGGAAACACCATATATTTT.